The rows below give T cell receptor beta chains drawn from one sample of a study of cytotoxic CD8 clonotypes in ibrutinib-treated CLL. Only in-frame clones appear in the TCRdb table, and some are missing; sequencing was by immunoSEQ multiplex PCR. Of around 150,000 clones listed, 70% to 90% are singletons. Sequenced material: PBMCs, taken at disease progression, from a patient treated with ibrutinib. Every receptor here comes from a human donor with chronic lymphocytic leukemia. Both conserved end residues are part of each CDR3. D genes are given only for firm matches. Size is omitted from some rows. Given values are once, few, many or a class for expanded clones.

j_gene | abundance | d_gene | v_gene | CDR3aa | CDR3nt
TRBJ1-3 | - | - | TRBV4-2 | CASSLYNRDGNTIYF | TGTGCCAGCAGCTTGTATAACAGGGACGGAAACACCATATATTTT
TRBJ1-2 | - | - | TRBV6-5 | CASSYSHGLPNGYTF | TGTGCCAGCAGTTACTCGCATGGGCTTCCTAACGGCTACACCTTC
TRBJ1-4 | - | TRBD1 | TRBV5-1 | CASSSGGGNEKLFF | TGCGCCAGCAGCTCAGGGGGAGGTAATGAAAAACTGTTTTTT
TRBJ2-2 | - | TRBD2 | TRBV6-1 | CASSEIPTLAANTGELFF | TGTGCCAGCAGTGAAATACCAACCCTAGCGGCGAACACCGGGGAGCTGTTTTTT
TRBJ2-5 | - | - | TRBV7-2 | CASSSPKKQRTQYF | TGTGCCAGCAGCTCCCCCAAAAAACAACGGACCCAGTACTTC
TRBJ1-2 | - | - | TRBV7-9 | CASSLAAGQDGYTF | TGTGCCAGCAGCTTAGCGGCAGGGCAGGATGGCTACACCTTC
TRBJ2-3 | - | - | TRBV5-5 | CASSLGASSTDTQYF | TGTGCCAGCAGCTTAGGTGCGAGTAGCACAGATACGCAGTATTTT
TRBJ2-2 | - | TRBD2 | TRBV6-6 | CASSTSGLAGGELFF | TGTGCCAGCAGCACCTCGGGACTAGCGGGCGGGGAGCTGTTTTTT
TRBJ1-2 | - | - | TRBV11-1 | CASSPRHSDGYTF | TGTGCCAGCAGCCCAAGGCACTCTGATGGCTACACCTTC
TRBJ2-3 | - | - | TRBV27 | CASRSGVGGARDTQYF | TGTGCCAGCAGGTCGGGGGTTGGGGGGGCTCGGGATACGCAGTATTTT
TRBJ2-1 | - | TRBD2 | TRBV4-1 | CASSQGALAGGGNEQFF | TGCGCCAGCAGCCAGGGGGCTCTAGCGGGAGGGGGGAATGAGCAGTTCTTC
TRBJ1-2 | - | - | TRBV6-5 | CASSLHPYGYTF | TGTGCCAGCTCCCTGCATCCCTATGGCTACACCTTC
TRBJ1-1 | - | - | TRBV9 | CASSVGWGENTEAFF | TGTGCCAGCAGCGTAGGTTGGGGGGAGAACACTGAAGCTTTCTTT
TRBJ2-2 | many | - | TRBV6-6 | CASCGTANTGELFF | TGTGCCAGCTGCGGGACAGCGAACACCGGGGAGCTGTTTTTT
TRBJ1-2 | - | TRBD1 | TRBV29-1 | CSVVQGTRSSGYTF | TGCAGCGTTGTACAGGGGACAAGGAGTAGTGGCTACACCTTC
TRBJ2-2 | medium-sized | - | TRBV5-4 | CASSLDYTGELFF | TGTGCCAGCAGCTTGGACTATACCGGGGAGCTGTTTTTT
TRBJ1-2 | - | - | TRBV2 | CANETGENYGYTF | TGTGCCAACGAGACAGGAGAAAACTATGGCTACACCTTC
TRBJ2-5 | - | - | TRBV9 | CASSASSGDQETQYF | TGTGCCAGCAGCGCCTCCTCAGGGGACCAAGAGACCCAGTACTTC
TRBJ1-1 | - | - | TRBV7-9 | CASSYSGTDTEAFF | TGTGCCAGCAGCTACTCGGGGACGGACACTGAAGCTTTCTTT
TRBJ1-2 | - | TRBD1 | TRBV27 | CASSLQGAMGGYTF | TGTGCCAGCAGTTTACAGGGGGCCATGGGTGGCTACACCTTC
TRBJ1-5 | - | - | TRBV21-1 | CASSHRDRGRGSNQPQHF | TGTGCCAGCAGCCACCGGGACAGGGGGCGCGGGAGCAATCAGCCCCAGCATTTT
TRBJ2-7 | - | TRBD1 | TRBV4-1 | CASSQKGTGAGEQYF | TGCGCCAGCAGCCAAAAGGGGACAGGGGCAGGCGAGCAGTACTTC
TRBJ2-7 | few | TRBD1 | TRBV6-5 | CASSYTPGQGAYEQYF | TGTGCCAGCAGTTACACCCCGGGACAGGGGGCATACGAGCAGTACTTC
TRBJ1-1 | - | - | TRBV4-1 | CASRFGSEDTEAFF | TGCGCCAGCCGTTTCGGGTCTGAGGACACTGAAGCTTTCTTT
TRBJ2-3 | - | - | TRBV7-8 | CASLRWASTDTQYF | TGTGCCAGCCTCAGGTGGGCAAGCACAGATACGCAGTATTTT
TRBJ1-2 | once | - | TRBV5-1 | CASSLEGQGYGYTF | TGCGCCAGCAGCTTGGAGGGCCAGGGGTATGGCTACACCTTC
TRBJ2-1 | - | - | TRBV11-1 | CASSSSGNEQFF | TGTGCCAGCAGCTCGAGCGGGAATGAGCAGTTCTTC
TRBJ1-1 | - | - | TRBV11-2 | CASSPLVRVNTEAFF | TGTGCCAGCAGCCCCCTAGTGAGGGTGAACACTGAAGCTTTCTTT